Listed here are 30 T cell receptor beta chains from one sample, sequenced in a study of technical replicates of blood from four donors. The assay was immunoSEQ multiplex PCR, and TCRdb's table has in-frame clones only and misses some. The table has around 79,000 clones, approximately 94% seen once; the top ten hold 0.2% to 0.3%. Sequencing input: T cells isolated from PBMCs. Receptors originate from a human donor in good health.

This sequence joins TRBV6-5 and TRBJ2-2; D is uncertain. V dropped 0 bases and J dropped 0 bases, with 5 bases sitting between them. There are 15 residues in the CDR3. The germline V gene has CDR1 MNHEY and CDR2 SVGAGI. CDR3 amino acids: CASSYSRANTGELFF. CDR3 DNA sequence: TGTGCCAGCAGTTACTCGCGCGCGAACACCGGGGAGCTGTTTTTT.

The chain employs TRBV10-2 and TRBJ1-5; 9 nucleotides align to TRBD1. Trimming removed 10 bases from V and 4 bases from J; junction bases left unmatched: 8. The V gene's germline CDR1 is WSHSY and CDR2 SAAADI. The CDR3 totals 14 residues. The CDR3 DNA is TGCGCCACCATTGACAGGGGGATTAATCAGCCCCAGCATTTT. Its protein is CATIDRGINQPQHF.

This sequence joins TRBV5-6 and TRBJ2-7, with D tentatively TRBD1 (6 bases). Germline V gene lookup returns CDR1 SGHDT and CDR2 YYEEEE. The CDR3 length is 15 residues. V was cut by 4 bases and J by 0 bases, with 14 bases left in between. The CDR3 loop reads CASSTSTGSSYEQYF. CDR3 DNA: TGTGCCAGCAGCACGTCGACAGGCAGCTCCTACGAGCAGTACTTC.

The genes are TRBV19 and TRBJ2-1, with 8 bases that match TRBD2. Trimming removed 4 bases from V and 4 bases from J; junction bases left unmatched: 9. This CDR3 comprises 16 residues. Looked up from germline, CDR1 is LNHDA and CDR2 is SQIVND (reference sequence). The CDR3 protein is CASSTPGGPAYNEQFF. CDR3 nucleotide sequence: TGTGCCAGTAGTACCCCGGGGGGGCCAGCGTACAATGAGCAGTTCTTC.

The rearrangement links TRBV10-2 to TRBJ1-2, with 7 bases matching TRBD1. This CDR3 is 13 amino acids long. From germline, CDR1 is WSHSY and CDR2 SAAADI. V was clipped by 9 bases and J by 4 bases; unmatched bases: 8. The DNA for the CDR3 is TGCGCCAGTTACGGGACAGAGACCTATGGCTACACCTTC. Its translation: CASYGTETYGYTF.

This chain connects TRBV9 to TRBJ1-3; TRBD1 matches 10 bases. J was trimmed by 1 base and V by 5 bases; bases with no gene match: 3. Per germline, CDR1 SGDLS and CDR2 YYNGEE. The CDR3 length is 15 residues. CDR3 DNA sequence: TGTGCCAGCAGGGGGGACAGGGGATCTGGAAACACCATATATTTT. It translates to CASRGDRGSGNTIYF.

The CDR3 bases are TGTGCCTGGGATTTGGGGGGGACTCTTCGAAATGAGCAGTTCTTC. It yields the protein CAWDLGGTLRNEQFF. This chain connects TRBV30 to TRBJ2-1; 7 bases align to TRBD2. The CDR3 has 15 residues. J was trimmed by 7 bases and V by 5 bases; bases with no gene match: 14. Germline lookup yields CDR1 GTSNPN and CDR2 SVGIG (reference sequence).

V and J are TRBV6-1 and TRBJ1-2; 8 bases are a match to TRBD1. This CDR3 region has 16 residues. Germline values: CDR1 MNHNS, CDR2 SASEGT. V shed 2 bases, J shed 2 bases, and the junction held 7 bases outside the gene matches. The CDR3 sequence is CASSERISGGNYGYTF. The CDR3 bases are TGTGCCAGCAGTGAAAGGATTTCAGGGGGCAACTATGGCTACACCTTC.

CDR3 protein: CASSERGFVDNEQFF. CDR3 coding DNA: TGTGCCAGCAGCGAGCGGGGGTTCGTCGACAATGAGCAGTTCTTC. This chain links TRBV11-2 with TRBJ2-1; 8 bases fit TRBD2. V lost 5 bases, J lost 5 bases, and 8 bases stayed unmatched. Germline CDR1 reads SGHAT; CDR2 reads FQNNGV. The CDR3 loop spans 15 amino acids.

This chain connects TRBV10-1 to TRBJ2-5, with a weak D call TRBD2 (5 bases). CDR1 is WNHNN and CDR2 is SYGVQD in the germline V gene (reference sequence). V was clipped by 1 base and J by 2 bases, with 8 bases between them. The CDR3 runs 14 residues. This chain's CDR3 is CASSELEGQETQYF. The CDR3 DNA reads TGCGCCAGCAGTGAGTTAGAGGGACAAGAGACCCAGTACTTC.

This chain joins TRBV10-2 and TRBJ2-7; 8 bases are a match to TRBD2. CDR3 length equals 15 residues. V gave up 8 bases and J gave up 2 bases; unmatched junction bases: 11. Germline assignment: CDR1 WSHSY and CDR2 SAAADI. The CDR3 sequence: CASFTTSGGPYEQYF. The CDR3 region has the DNA TGCGCCAGCTTTACTACCAGCGGGGGTCCCTACGAGCAGTACTTC.

This chain uses TRBV18 with TRBJ1-4; 8 nucleotides line up with TRBD1. CDR3 size: 14 residues. After removal of 6 bases from V and 8 bases from J, the junction contained 8 bases not matched to a gene. The germline V gene has CDR1 KGHSH and CDR2 LQKENI. In nucleotides, the CDR3 is TGTGCCAGCTCGTACGGACAGGGCGACGAAAAACTGTTTTTT. Residues: CASSYGQGDEKLFF.

This chain connects TRBV7-8 to TRBJ2-4; D may be TRBD2 (5 bases). Germline CDR1 is SGHVS and CDR2 is FQNEAQ. V was pared by 5 bases and J by 0 bases, with 11 bases between. The CDR3 length is 15 residues. The CDR3 sequence is CASSVTGIAKNIQYF. The CDR3 nucleotides read TGTGCCAGCAGCGTTACCGGGATAGCCAAAAACATTCAGTACTTC.

The genes are TRBV6-5 and TRBJ1-1, with D uncertain. There are 15 residues in the CDR3. V was shortened by 0 bases and J by 3 bases, with 11 bases between the two germline ends. Germline V gene lookup returns CDR1 MNHEY and CDR2 SVGAGI. The CDR3 loop reads CASSYSHLGDTEAFF. The CDR3 nucleotides read TGTGCCAGCAGTTACTCGCACCTCGGAGACACTGAAGCTTTCTTT.

This chain joins TRBV28 and TRBJ2-7; weak D call: TRBD1 (5 bases). Trimming removed 4 bases at V and 5 bases at J, with 9 bases between. CDR1 is MDHEN and CDR2 is SYDVKM in the germline V gene. CDR3 length: 12 residues. CDR3 DNA: TGTGCCAGCAGTTCACAGGCCGACGAGCAGTACTTC. This encodes CASSSQADEQYF.

The V and J genes are TRBV5-1 and TRBJ2-3; 14 nucleotides agree with TRBD2. Germline V CDR1 and CDR2: SGHRS, YFSETQ. The CDR3 covers 15 residues. Trimming cost V 3 bases and J 8 bases; bases outside gene matches: 5. The CDR3 coding sequence is TGCGCCAGCAGCTCCGGACTAGCGGGGGGAGTTACGCAGTATTTT. Residues: CASSSGLAGGVTQYF.

V usage is TRBV5-4 and J usage is TRBJ2-2; 7 positions match TRBD1. The CDR3 sequence is 12 residues long. Germline V gives CDR1 SGHNT, CDR2 YYREEE (reference sequence). V shed 7 bases, J shed 6 bases, and the junction held 3 bases outside the gene matches. For the CDR3, the DNA is TGTGCCAGCGGAACAGGGGCCGGGGAGCTGTTTTTT. It translates to CASGTGAGELFF.

The chain couples TRBV27 to TRBJ2-3, with a tentative D call TRBD2 (6 bases). Germline CDR1 is MNHEY and CDR2 is SMNVEV (reference sequence). The CDR3 is 16 residues long. Trimming shortened V by 7 bases and J by 4 bases, and 21 bases separated the two germline ends. CDR3 protein: CASTPYAGMGADTQYF. CDR3 DNA: TGTGCCAGCACCCCTTATGCGGGAATGGGGGCAGATACGCAGTATTTT.

This chain links TRBV7-9 with TRBJ1-2, with D hard to call. Germline CDR1 SEHNR, CDR2 FQNEAQ (reference sequence). The CDR3 has 18 residues. V lost 5 bases and J lost 5, with 27 bases in between. The CDR3 sequence: CASSNPRGVYPVGYGYTF. CDR3 nucleotides: TGTGCCAGCAGCAACCCGCGCGGGGTATATCCTGTTGGATATGGCTACACCTTC.

The chain has TRBV4-1 and TRBJ2-1; 7 bases line up with TRBD2. CDR3 length equals 12 residues. V dropped 1 base and J dropped 15; count of bases not matched to a gene: 6. Germline V gene lookup returns CDR1 MGHRA and CDR2 YSYEKL. The CDR3 nucleotides read TGCGCCAGCAGCCAAGCGCTAGCGGAGATGTTCTTC. It yields the protein CASSQALAEMFF.

The chain joins TRBV9 to TRBJ1-4, with 7 nucleotides matching TRBD1. Germline-derived CDR1 and CDR2 are SGDLS and YYNGEE. Trimming at V came to 0 bases and at J to 2 bases, leaving 1 base not matched to a gene. The CDR3 contains 15 residues. DNA of the CDR3: TGTGCCAGCAGCGTAGCGGGACAGACTAATGAAAAACTGTTTTTT. It is translated as CASSVAGQTNEKLFF.

The chain carries TRBV5-1 and TRBJ2-1; 9 bases match TRBD2. The V gene end was trimmed by 4 bases and the J gene end by 4 bases; junction bases not matched to a gene: 9. In germline, CDR1 is SGHRS, CDR2 YFSETQ. The CDR3 runs to 16 residues. The chain's CDR3 is CASSPQLAGVYNEQFF. The CDR3 DNA sequence: TGCGCCAGCAGCCCTCAACTAGCGGGTGTGTACAATGAGCAGTTCTTC.

This rearrangement joins TRBV14 to TRBJ2-1, with D possibly being TRBD1 (6 bases). The CDR3 has 15 amino acids. The V end was cut by 1 base, the J end by 2 bases, with 9 bases between. CDR1 and CDR2 from the germline V gene are SGHDN and FVKESK. The CDR3 DNA is TGTGCCAGCAGCCAAGCGCCAGGGGCCTACAATGAGCAGTTCTTC. Protein product: CASSQAPGAYNEQFF. Looking up the rest from reference TRBV14 and TRBJ2-1 gives the full variable domain: EAGVTQFPSHSVIEKGQTVTLRCDPISGHDNLYWYRRVMGKEIKFLLHFVKESKQDESGMPNNRFLAERTGGTYSTLKVQPAELEDSGVYFCASSQAPGAYNEQFFGPGTRLTVL.

The J gene is TRBJ2-7, the V gene TRBV7-9; D not certain. The V end lost 5 bases, the J end lost 4 bases, and 3 bases lay between the germline ends. The CDR3 sequence is 10 residues long. Germline assignment: CDR1 SEHNR and CDR2 FQNEAQ (reference sequence). The CDR3 DNA is TGTGCCAGCAGCGTATACGAGCAGTACTTC. Translation: CASSVYEQYF.

The rearrangement joins TRBV13 to TRBJ2-2; D unresolved. There are 14 residues in the CDR3. The germline V and J ends were trimmed by 4 bases and 4 bases, with 10 bases remaining between them. In germline, CDR1 is PRHDT, CDR2 FYEKMQ (reference sequence). CDR3 sequence reads: CASSYMALTGELFF. CDR3 sequence (DNA): TGTGCCAGCAGCTACATGGCCCTCACCGGGGAGCTGTTTTTT.

This sequence joins TRBV11-2 and TRBJ2-7; D may be TRBD1 (5 bases). The ends were cut back, 0 bases at V and 4 bases at J, with 13 bases in the middle. Germline V lookup: CDR1 SGHAT, CDR2 FQNNGV. The CDR3 loop spans 15 amino acids. The CDR3 bases are TGTGCCAGCAGCTTAGATTGGGGTCAGGGATACGAGCAGTACTTC. The encoded protein is CASSLDWGQGYEQYF.

Here the CDR3 DNA reads TGTGCCAGCAGCGCCTTCCCTAGCAAGCTCACAGATACGCAGTATTTT. This gives the protein CASSAFPSKLTDTQYF. The J gene is TRBJ2-3, the V gene TRBV9, with D tentatively TRBD2 (5 bases). This CDR3 spans 16 amino acids. The germline V gene has CDR1 SGDLS and CDR2 YYNGEE. Trimming left V 3 bases short and J 2 bases short, with 16 bases between.

The chain has TRBV2 and TRBJ1-5; unclear D gene. The germline V and J ends were trimmed by 6 bases and 1 base, with 10 bases remaining between them. CDR1 is SNHLY and CDR2 is FYNNEI in the germline V gene. CDR3 length: 14 amino acids. This CDR3 is CASSPRESNQPQHF. Here the CDR3 DNA reads TGTGCCAGCAGCCCCCGGGAAAGCAATCAGCCCCAGCATTTT.

The chain has TRBV28 and TRBJ2-7; TRBD2 agrees at 7 bases. Germline assignment: CDR1 MDHEN and CDR2 SYDVKM. The V gene end was trimmed by 5 bases and the J gene end by 2 bases; junction bases not matched to a gene: 12. The CDR3 is made up of 16 amino acids. The CDR3, as DNA: TGTGCCAGCAGTCCTTCTAGGGCTAGCGGTACCTACGAGCAGTACTTC. It specifies CASSPSRASGTYEQYF.

This clone appeared a single time. This chain uses TRBV28 with TRBJ2-3; the D is unclear. CDR1 is MDHEN, CDR2 SYDVKM, per germline. This CDR3 is 17 amino acids long. Trimming shortened V by 2 bases and J by 6 bases, and 21 bases separated the two germline ends. CDR3 protein: CASSLAYVAYSTDTQYF. The CDR3 DNA follows: TGTGCCAGCAGTTTAGCTTATGTGGCCTACAGTACCGATACGCAGTATTTT. The variable domain in full, completed from reference TRBV28 and TRBJ2-3, reads DVKVTQSSRYLVKRTGEKVFLECVQDMDHENMFWYRQDPGLGLRLIYFSYDVKMKEKGDIPEGYSVSREKKERFSLILESASTNQTSMYLCASSLAYVAYSTDTQYFGPGTRLTVL.